These 5 T cell receptor beta chains were sequenced from one sample in a study of blood T cell repertoires in COVID-19. Profiled with immunoSEQ multiplex PCR; TCRdb holds only in-frame clones, not every one. The table lists 200,000 to 250,000 clones, almost 90% of them singletons. Material for sequencing was PBMCs or T cells enriched from blood (not recorded which). These receptors came from a woman in her forties or fifties with acute COVID-19.

The genes are TRBV6-6 and TRBJ2-1, with 7 nucleotides matching TRBD2. The CDR3 extends over 13 amino acids. Germline assignment: CDR1 MNHNY and CDR2 SVGAGI (reference sequence). Unmatched junction bases numbered 8, after V lost 7 bases and J lost 8 bases. CDR3 sequence: CASTKILADEQFF. In DNA form, the CDR3 reads TGTGCCAGCACCAAAATCCTAGCGGATGAGCAGTTCTTC.

Only one count was recorded for this clone. The chain couples TRBV2 to TRBJ1-5, with D tentatively TRBD1 (6 bases). This CDR3 has 15 residues. Germline CDR1 and CDR2: SNHLY and FYNNEI. V was shortened by 5 bases and J by 0 bases, with 11 bases between the two germline ends. The CDR3: CASSLTGHSNQPQHF. The CDR3 nucleotides read TGTGCCAGCAGTCTGACAGGACATAGCAATCAGCCCCAGCATTTT.

Turning to this clone: The same CDR3 arises from other DNA sequences in this sample as well. The V call is TRBV20-1, the J call TRBJ1-2; D is possibly TRBD1 (6 bases). The CDR3 has 12 residues. Trimming took off 3 bases at V and 3 bases at J, with 8 bases between the two ends. The germline gives CDR1 DFQATT, CDR2 SNEGSKA (reference sequence). This CDR3 reads CSASPGDYGYTF. The CDR3 DNA sequence: TGCAGTGCTAGTCCAGGGGACTATGGCTACACCTTC.

This chain joins TRBV28 and TRBJ2-1; TRBD2 matches at 16 bases. CDR1 is MDHEN, CDR2 SYDVKM, per germline. The CDR3 is 19 residues long. V trimming: 5 bases; J trimming: 6 bases; junction bases outside the gene matches: 13. CDR3 residues: CASSGGTSGRAFKGNEQFF. The CDR3 nucleotides are TGTGCCAGCAGTGGGGGGACTAGCGGGAGGGCCTTTAAGGGCAATGAGCAGTTCTTC.

This clone was seen only once. This chain joins TRBV18 and TRBJ1-5; 11 nucleotides align to TRBD1. Germline CDR1 is KGHSH and CDR2 is LQKENI. The CDR3 has 16 amino acids. After removal of 6 bases from V and 7 bases from J, the junction contained 11 bases not matched to a gene. CDR3 region: CASSPRDRGTEQPQHF. CDR3 nucleotides: TGTGCCAGCTCGCCCAGGGACAGGGGGACTGAACAGCCCCAGCATTTT. The full variable domain, with the rest looked up from reference TRBV18 and TRBJ1-5, is NAGVMQNPRHLVRRRGQEARLRCSPMKGHSHVYWYRQLPEEGLKFMVYLQKENIIDESGMPKERFSAEFPKEGPSILRIQQVVRGDSAAYFCASSPRDRGTEQPQHFGDGTRLSIL.